The rows below give T cell receptor beta chains drawn from one sample of a study of CD8+CD57+ T cells in acquired aplastic anemia. TCRdb fed the reads into MiXCR, producing one record per CDR3 protein. The profile shows about 210,000 distinct CDR3 sequences, approximately 35% of them singletons. The specimen sequenced was sorted CD4+, CD8+, or CD8+CD57+ T cells (not recorded which) from PBMCs. The source of these receptors is a human donor in good health, serving as a control. Each CDR3 is given with its conserved first and last residue. The D gene is left open where the match is weak. Clone size is shown for a subset of rows, as once, few, many or a class of expanded clone.

clone size | D gene | J gene | V gene | CDR3 length | CDR3 DNA | CDR3 protein
many | TRBD1 | TRBJ2-7 | TRBV5-1 | 15 | TGCGCCAGCAGCGGACGACAGGGGGCATCCTACGAGCAGTACTTC | CASSGRQGASYEQYF
few | - | TRBJ2-1 | TRBV11-1 | 16 | TGTGCCAGCAGCTTGGGTTTGGGACTTGTATACAATGAGCAGTTCTTC | CASSLGLGLVYNEQFF
few | - | TRBJ1-1 | TRBV7-2 | 15 | TGTGCCAGCAGCCCCGTCACCGGGGGGTACACTGAAGCTTTCTTT | CASSPVTGGYTEAFF
many | - | TRBJ1-4 | TRBV7-9 | 13 | TGTGCCAGCAGCTGGGGGAGAAGTGAAAAACTGTTTTTT | CASSWGRSEKLFF
- | - | TRBJ1-1 | TRBV3-1 | 12 | TGTGCCAGCAGCCAATCAACAGGAGAAGCTTTCTTT | CASSQSTGEAFF
many | - | TRBJ2-5 | TRBV15 | 14 | TGTGCCACCAGCAGCGCCGGGAACCAAGAGACCCAGTACTTC | CATSSAGNQETQYF
many | - | TRBJ1-6 | TRBV5-1 | 14 | TGCGCCAGCAGCTTGGATCCGGGCAATTCACCCCTCCACTTT | CASSLDPGNSPLHF
many | TRBD2 | TRBJ2-7 | TRBV2 | 15 | TGTGCCAGCAAACCAGGAGCGGGAGATCCGGGCGAGCAGTACTTC | CASKPGAGDPGEQYF
many | - | TRBJ1-2 | TRBV5-5 | 15 | TGTGCCAGCAGCTTGGTCAGGGTTGTCAACTATGGCTACACCTTC | CASSLVRVVNYGYTF
many | - | TRBJ1-5 | TRBV2 | 13 | TGTGCCAGCAAGGGGACATTTTTGGAGCCCCAGCATTTT | CASKGTFLEPQHF
many | - | TRBJ1-1 | TRBV20-1 | 11 | TGCAGGGCCACAGTGAACACTGAAGCTTTCTTT | CRATVNTEAFF
many | TRBD1 | TRBJ1-3 | TRBV29-1 | 13 | TGCAGCGTTACACAGGGGTCTGGAAACACCATATATTTT | CSVTQGSGNTIYF
many | TRBD2 | TRBJ2-7 | TRBV7-2 | 15 | TGTGCCAGCAGCTTAAAGCGGGGGGCCGCCTACGAGCAGTACTTC | CASSLKRGAAYEQYF
few | - | TRBJ1-2 | TRBV24-1 | 13 | TGTGCCACCAGTGCGGTGGGGGGCTATGGCTACACCTTC | CATSAVGGYGYTF
many | - | TRBJ1-6 | TRBV4-1 | 14 | TGCGCCAGCAGCCAGTTACAGGGCGGTTCACCCCTCCACTTT | CASSQLQGGSPLHF